This is a list of T cell receptor beta chains from one sample in a study of identical twins. TCRdb used MiXCR to reprocess the 5' RACE reads, holding one entry per CDR3 protein. Here the sample spans approximately 620,000 distinct CDR3 sequences, around 8.3% being singletons. This sample also belongs to another study, concerning yellow fever vaccine responses in identical twins.

Sequenced sample: PBMCs. The receptors come from a woman aged 18-30 years in good health. Each CDR3 is given with its conserved first and last residue. The D gene is left open where the match is weak. Clone size appears in some rows only: once, few, many, or a class for an expanded clone.

.,TRBV28,TRBJ1-2,.,TGTGCCAGCAGTTTATCCGGGAGTAGGTATGGCTACACCTTC,CASSLSGSRYGYTF
.,TRBV7-2,TRBJ2-1,.,TGTGCCAGCAGCTTAGTGGGAGGCAGCAATGAGCAGTTCTTC,CASSLVGGSNEQFF
many,TRBV27,TRBJ2-5,.,TGTGCCAGCAGCAACGACAACTTCCAAGAGACCCAGTACTTC,CASSNDNFQETQYF
few,TRBV12-3/TRBV12-4,TRBJ2-7,.,TGTGCCAGCAGCTTAGGTCTAGAAAAGATGGAGCAGTACTTC,CASSLGLEKMEQYF
.,TRBV7-9,TRBJ1-2,.,TGTGCCAGCAGCTTAGAGGGCAGGCCTAACTATGGCTACACCTTC,CASSLEGRPNYGYTF
many,TRBV29-1,TRBJ2-1,TRBD2,TGCAGCCTCTTGACTAGCGCATCCTACAATGAGCAGTTCTTC,CSLLTSASYNEQFF
few,TRBV2,TRBJ2-5,.,TGTGCCAGCACACAACAGCAGCGGTTCAACTTC,CASTQQQRFNF
many,TRBV7-9,TRBJ1-1,TRBD1,TGTGCCAGCAGCGGGACAGCGAACACTGAAGCTTTCTTT,CASSGTANTEAFF
few,TRBV15,TRBJ2-6,TRBD1,TGTGCCACCAGCAGAGATTCAGGGGGCTTAGGGGCCAACGTCCTGACTTTC,CATSRDSGGLGANVLTF
few,TRBV27,TRBJ2-2,.,TGTGCCAGCAGTACAGTTCACGGGGAGCTGTTTTTT,CASSTVHGELFF
.,TRBV20-1,TRBJ2-7,TRBD1,TGCAGTGCTACTATCGGGGACAGCAGGTTTCAGCAGTACTTC,CSATIGDSRFQQYF
.,TRBV29-1,TRBJ2-7,.,TGCAGTGTTGTGGGGCCCTACGAGCAGTACTTC,CSVVGPYEQYF
.,TRBV4-1,TRBJ2-2,TRBD2,TGCGCCAGCAGCGCGGAGATAGCGGGAGTGGAGACCGGGGAGCTGTTTTTT,CASSAEIAGVETGELFF
.,TRBV12-3/TRBV12-4,TRBJ2-7,.,TGTGCCAGCAGTTTCAGAGGGAATCACGAGCAGTACTTC,CASSFRGNHEQYF
.,TRBV20-1,TRBJ2-7,TRBD1,TGCAGTGCTAGGGGCCCTCTCGGGACAGGCTACGAGCAGTACTTC,CSARGPLGTGYEQYF
many,TRBV10-3,TRBJ2-1,TRBD2,TGTGCCATCAGTGCGGGACTAGCGGGGGACAATGAGCAGTTCTTC,CAISAGLAGDNEQFF
few,TRBV28,TRBJ2-5,TRBD1,TGTGCCAGCAGTTCAGGGACAGGGGTGAGCGAGACCCAGTACTTC,CASSSGTGVSETQYF
.,TRBV11-3,TRBJ2-2,TRBD1,TGTGCCAGCAGCTCCTGGGACAGGTCCGATAGGGGGGAGCTGTTTTTT,CASSSWDRSDRGELFF
.,TRBV5-1,TRBJ2-1,TRBD1,TGCGCCAGCAGCTTGGCCGGACAGGGAAGTAGTGAGCAGTTCTTC,CASSLAGQGSSEQFF
.,TRBV11-2,TRBJ2-2,.,TGTGCCAGCAGAGTTCCGGGGGTGACCGGGGAGCTGTTTTTT,CASRVPGVTGELFF
few,TRBV5-6,TRBJ2-7,.,TGTGCCAGCAGCTTGGAGGAGGTTTTCGACAGGTGCTACTACGAGCAGTACTTC,CASSLEEVFDRCYYEQYF
few,TRBV28,TRBJ2-3,.,TGTGCCAGCATCTCGGACGGCACAGATACGCAGTATTTT,CASISDGTDTQYF
few,TRBV7-9,TRBJ2-1,.,TGTGCCAGCAGCTTAGATCTCTTCAGCGATGAGCAGTTCTTC,CASSLDLFSDEQFF
few,TRBV5-1,TRBJ1-2,TRBD1,TGCGCCTCGAGGGGACAGGGCTACACCTTC,CASRGQGYTF
few,TRBV19,TRBJ2-7,TRBD2,TGTGCCAGTAGTATGGGCTCGGGCGGGAGGGCCTACGAGCAGTACTTC,CASSMGSGGRAYEQYF
many,TRBV12-3/TRBV12-4,TRBJ2-3,TRBD2,TGTGCCAGCAGTCTCGGGGGGGTGGGCACAGATACGCAGTATTTT,CASSLGGVGTDTQYF
few,TRBV28,TRBJ2-7,TRBD2,TGTGCCAGCAGTTTCCAACTAGCGGGCCAATACGAGCAGTACTTC,CASSFQLAGQYEQYF
many,TRBV5-1,TRBJ2-7,TRBD1,TGCGCCAGCAGCTTGGAAGGGACAGGGATCTCCTACGAGCAGTACTTC,CASSLEGTGISYEQYF
few,TRBV20-1,TRBJ2-1,.,TGCAGTGTCAATCTCTGGTCTACATCTTTTGAGCAGTTCTTC,CSVNLWSTSFEQFF
few,TRBV27,TRBJ2-2,.,TGTGCCAGCAGTTCGGTCGACGGAGACACCGGGGAGCTGTTTTTT,CASSSVDGDTGELFF
many,TRBV6-5,TRBJ2-7,TRBD1,TGTGCCAGCAGTTCGTACGACAGGGGGTCCTACGAGCAGTACTTC,CASSSYDRGSYEQYF
few,TRBV11-2,TRBJ2-1,.,TGTGCCAGCAGTCTTATATGGTCCAGTGGACAGTACCAGAGCTCCTACAATGAGCAGTTCTTC,CASSLIWSSGQYQSSYNEQFF
.,TRBV7-9,TRBJ2-7,.,TGTGCCAGCAGCTTAGCAAGCGGCTCCAACGAGCAGTACTTC,CASSLASGSNEQYF
few,TRBV18,TRBJ2-1,TRBD2,TGTGCCAGCTCACCCGGGCTAGCGGGAGCTTCGGATGAGCAGTTCTTC,CASSPGLAGASDEQFF
few,TRBV4-2,TRBJ2-1,.,TGTGCCAGCAGCCAAGATAAGGTGGGAGTGGGGGGAAATGAGCAGTTCTTC,CASSQDKVGVGGNEQFF
few,TRBV11-2,TRBJ2-1,.,TGTGCCAGCAGCTTACTTGTGAAGTTAAACGGTGAGCAGTTCTTC,CASSLLVKLNGEQFF
.,TRBV3-1,TRBJ2-3,TRBD2,TGTGCCAGCAGCCAGGTAGCGGGGCGGAGCACAGATACGCAGTATTTT,CASSQVAGRSTDTQYF
many,TRBV5-1,TRBJ2-3,TRBD2,TGCGCCAGCAGCTTGGCCCCAGCGGGGGGGCTAGATACGCAGTATTTT,CASSLAPAGGLDTQYF
.,TRBV30,TRBJ2-3,TRBD1,TGTGCCTGGACTAACGGACAGGGAGGTACAGATACGCAGTATTTT,CAWTNGQGGTDTQYF
.,TRBV20-1,TRBJ2-5,.,TGCAGTGCCTTGAGGCTACCTGAGGGAGAGACCCAGTACTTC,CSALRLPEGETQYF
few,TRBV24-1,TRBJ2-2,TRBD1,TGTGCCACCGCACCCGGACAGGGGAGTCGCACCGGGGAGCTGTTTTTT,CATAPGQGSRTGELFF
many,TRBV6-1,TRBJ1-5,TRBD1,TGTGCCAGCAGCCCAGTGACAGGGGTAAATCAGCCCCAGCATTTT,CASSPVTGVNQPQHF
few,TRBV6-1,TRBJ1-2,.,TGTGCCAGCAGGATGCAGGGAGTCCCCTATGGCTACACCTTC,CASRMQGVPYGYTF
.,TRBV5-4,TRBJ1-3,.,TGTGCCAGCAGCGAACAGCGCGTCTCTGGAAACACCATATATTTT,CASSEQRVSGNTIYF
many,TRBV29-1,TRBJ2-7,TRBD2,TGCAGCGTTGAAGATCGTGCTGCGGGAGGGCCGGGTTACGAGCAGTACTTC,CSVEDRAAGGPGYEQYF
many,TRBV12-3/TRBV12-4,TRBJ2-3,TRBD2,TGTGCCAGCAGTTCCAACCGGGCGGGAGGGGGCACAGATACGCAGTATTTT,CASSSNRAGGGTDTQYF
few,TRBV2,TRBJ2-3,TRBD2,TGTGCCAGCAGGAGGACTAGCGGGGGAGGCACAGATACGCAGTATTTT,CASRRTSGGGTDTQYF
many,TRBV29-1,TRBJ1-2,.,TGCAGCGGTTCCGGGAGCAACTATGGCTACACCTTC,CSGSGSNYGYTF
.,TRBV7-6,TRBJ2-1,.,TGTGCCAGCAGCTTAGCTCGTTCGGGTGAGCAGTTCTTC,CASSLARSGEQFF
.,TRBV3-1,TRBJ2-3,TRBD2,TGTGCCAGCAGGACAACTAGCGGGGGGGTCACAGATACGCAGTATTTT,CASRTTSGGVTDTQYF
few,TRBV4-2,TRBJ2-5,.,TGTGCCAGCAGCCAAGCAAGGGGAGGGGGTCAAGAGACCCAGTACTTC,CASSQARGGGQETQYF
few,TRBV6-5,TRBJ2-1,TRBD1,TGTGCCAGCAGTTACGCACAGGGGAGCAATGAGCAGTTCTTC,CASSYAQGSNEQFF
few,TRBV13,TRBJ2-1,TRBD1,TGTGCCAGCAGACAAATCACGGACAGGGGCTTTCCCTACAATGAGCAGTTCTTC,CASRQITDRGFPYNEQFF
.,TRBV5-1,TRBJ2-7,TRBD2,TGCGCCAGCAGCCAAGGGCGGGGCGGGAGCTCCTACGAGCAGTACTTC,CASSQGRGGSSYEQYF
few,TRBV7-9,TRBJ2-7,.,TGTGCCAGCAGCTTAGCAGGGGCGGCCTCCTACGAGCAGTACTTC,CASSLAGAASYEQYF